These 26 T cell receptor beta chains share one sample of origin, sequenced in a study of blood T cell repertoires in COVID-19. Clones were sequenced by immunoSEQ multiplex PCR, and TCRdb holds only the in-frame ones, with some missing. Among about 310,000 clones listed, 80% to 90% were seen once. The source material was PBMCs or T cells enriched from blood (not recorded which). These receptors originate from a man under 40 who had recovered from COVID-19.

This chain joins TRBV6-1 and TRBJ1-2; D is undetermined. V dropped 0 bases and J dropped 4 bases, with 6 bases sitting between them. The length of the CDR3 is 13 residues. Germline CDR1 and CDR2: MNHNS and SASEGT. The CDR3 sequence is CASSEAGSYGYTF. CDR3 coding DNA: TGTGCCAGCAGTGAAGCGGGCAGCTATGGCTACACCTTC.

The chain is built from TRBV10-3 and TRBJ2-2; a weak D match, TRBD2 (6 bases). In germline, CDR1 is ENHRY, CDR2 SYGVKD. Trimming removed 3 bases at V and 6 bases at J, with 14 bases between. The length of the CDR3 is 15 residues. The CDR3, as DNA: TGTGCCATCAGTGAATCGGGGGAGTTCGCCGGGGAGCTGTTTTTT. This translates into CAISESGEFAGELFF.

The chain is built from TRBV30 and TRBJ2-3; 7 nucleotides agree with TRBD2. V lost 1 base, J lost 12 bases, and 10 bases stayed unmatched. In germline, CDR1 is GTSNPN, CDR2 SVGIG (reference sequence). The CDR3 spans 13 residues. The CDR3 reads CAWSELAGEPQYF. CDR3 bases: TGTGCCTGGAGTGAGTTGGCGGGGGAACCTCAGTATTTT.

The table lists this clone with a few counts. This sequence joins TRBV28 and TRBJ1-2, with D tentatively TRBD1 (5 bases). Germline values: CDR1 MDHEN, CDR2 SYDVKM. Deletions cut 3 bases from V and 4 bases from J, with 9 bases between. There are 13 residues in the CDR3. CDR3 in DNA: TGTGCCAGCAGTTTGGCGACAGCCTATGGCTACACCTTC. Protein product: CASSLATAYGYTF.

The rearrangement uses TRBV19 and TRBJ2-3; TRBD2 matches 8 bases. This CDR3 contains 16 residues. J lost 5 bases, V lost 4 bases, and 11 bases had no gene match. Looked up from germline, CDR1 is LNHDA and CDR2 is SQIVND (reference sequence). CDR3 in amino acids: CASSTAQRGRKDTQYF. CDR3 DNA: TGTGCCAGTAGTACTGCGCAGCGGGGGAGAAAAGATACGCAGTATTTT.

The chain uses TRBV10-1 and TRBJ1-1, with 7 positions matching TRBD1. V was clipped by 5 bases and J by 4 bases; unmatched bases: 13. The germline V gene encodes CDR1 WNHNN and CDR2 SYGVQD (reference sequence). The CDR3 totals 16 residues. CDR3 nucleotide sequence: TGCGCCAGCAGTCCAATACCGGGACAGACGGGCACTGAAGCTTTCTTT. It encodes CASSPIPGQTGTEAFF.

The genes are TRBV10-3 and TRBJ1-4, with a possible D match to TRBD1 (6 bases). The V and J ends lost 0 bases and 5 bases respectively, with 13 bases between them. Germline V gene sequence: CDR1 ENHRY, CDR2 SYGVKD. This CDR3 contains 16 residues. CDR3 coding DNA: TGTGCCATCAGTGAGTCACAGGGCGATGACAATGAAAAACTGTTTTTT. Its protein is CAISESQGDDNEKLFF.

This clone is termed medium-sized. CDR3 nucleotides: TGTGCCAGCAGCTCCCCGGGACTATTAAAGGCAGATACGCAGTATTTT. Protein sequence: CASSSPGLLKADTQYF. The J gene is TRBJ2-3, the V gene TRBV11-2, with 7 bases fitting TRBD2. The CDR3 covers 16 residues. V was pared by 4 bases and J by 4 bases, with 11 bases of the junction left unmatched. CDR1 is SGHAT, CDR2 FQNNGV, per germline.

The chain employs TRBV5-5 and TRBJ2-5; the match to TRBD2 covers 10 bases. This CDR3 has 13 residues. Looked up from germline, CDR1 is SGHKS and CDR2 is YYEKEE (reference sequence). Trimming cost V 7 bases and J 1 base; bases outside gene matches: 1. The CDR3 protein is CASERGGQETQYF. In DNA form, the CDR3 reads TGTGCCAGCGAGCGGGGGGGCCAAGAGACCCAGTACTTC.

The CDR3 DNA sequence: TGTGCCAGCAGCTCGAATGCAGAATTCTCCTACGAGCAGTACTTC. Translation: CASSSNAEFSYEQYF. The rearrangement joins TRBV11-2 to TRBJ2-7; D gene unclear. The CDR3 runs to 15 residues. Trimming left V 4 bases short and J 0 bases short, with 13 bases between. In germline, CDR1 is SGHAT, CDR2 FQNNGV.

This chain connects TRBV2 to TRBJ2-3; 15 bases line up with TRBD2. CDR1 and CDR2 from the germline V gene are SNHLY and FYNNEI. The V and J ends lost 6 bases and 4 bases, in that order; junction bases with no gene match: 5. The CDR3 contains 16 residues. This chain's CDR3 is CASRKRTSGGADTQYF. The DNA of the CDR3 is TGTGCCAGCAGAAAACGGACTAGCGGGGGGGCAGATACGCAGTATTTT.

The sample holds one count of this clone. The DNA of the CDR3 is TGTGCCAGCAGTTTGGGACAGGGCCAGCATTTT. This gives the protein CASSLGQGQHF. This rearrangement joins TRBV12-3 or TRBV12-4 to TRBJ1-5; 9 nucleotides agree with TRBD1. V trimming: 3 bases; J trimming: 12 bases; junction bases outside the gene matches: 0. The CDR3 runs 11 residues.

The chain carries TRBV7-4 and TRBJ1-3, with a possible D match to TRBD1 (5 bases). Germline-derived CDR1 and CDR2 are SGHVT and SQSDAQ. The V end was cut by 6 bases, the J end by 5 bases, with 23 bases between. The CDR3 is made up of 17 amino acids. The DNA for the CDR3 is TGTGCCAGCAGGGGACGGGGAGGCCCGCGGAGAAGAAACACCATATATTTT. Protein sequence: CASRGRGGPRRRNTIYF. Full variable domain (missing parts from reference TRBV7-4 and TRBJ1-3): GAGVSQSPRYKVAKRGRDVALRCDSISGHVTLYWYRQTLGQGSEVLTYSQSDAQRDKSGRPSGRFSAERPERSVSTLKIQRTEQGDSAVYLCASRGRGGPRRRNTIYFGEGSWLTVV.

The J gene is TRBJ2-1, the V gene TRBV16; 10 bases agree with TRBD1. From germline, CDR1 is KGHSY and CDR2 FQNENV. This CDR3 has 12 residues. Trimming removed 4 bases from V and 10 bases from J; junction bases left unmatched: 1. The CDR3: CASSPTGGEQFF. The CDR3, as DNA: TGTGCCAGCAGCCCGACAGGGGGCGAGCAGTTCTTC.

The rearrangement joins TRBV4-1 to TRBJ2-3; TRBD2 matches at 11 bases. V was pared by 1 base and J by 4 bases, with 4 bases of the junction left unmatched. The CDR3 length is 16 residues. Germline V gene sequence: CDR1 MGHRA, CDR2 YSYEKL. The CDR3 nucleotides read TGCGCCAGCAGCCAAGGGGCTAGCGGGGGGTCAGATACGCAGTATTTT. Encoded protein: CASSQGASGGSDTQYF.

The chain joins TRBV6-1 to TRBJ1-2, with D perhaps TRBD1 (6 bases). The CDR3 length is 16 residues. Looked up from germline, CDR1 is MNHNS and CDR2 is SASEGT. Trimming removed 4 bases from V and 8 bases from J, with 23 bases in between. The CDR3 spells CASSARGARVPRGYTF. The CDR3 bases are TGTGCCAGCAGTGCGCGGGGGGCCAGAGTCCCTCGGGGCTACACCTTC.

The rearrangement uses TRBV19 and TRBJ2-6, with a tentative D call TRBD1 (5 bases). The CDR3 sequence is 16 residues long. V was clipped by 0 bases and J by 2 bases, with 8 bases between them. Germline V lookup: CDR1 LNHDA, CDR2 SQIVND (reference sequence). Written as DNA, the CDR3 is TGTGCCAGTAGTATAGAAGTCAGGGCTGGGGCCAACGTCCTGACTTTC. Amino acids: CASSIEVRAGANVLTF.

The chain links TRBV29-1 to TRBJ2-3; the match to TRBD2 covers 7 bases. J was trimmed by 3 bases and V by 7 bases; bases with no gene match: 13. CDR1 and CDR2 from the germline V gene are SQVTM and ANQGSEA. This CDR3 spans 15 amino acids. The CDR3 region has the DNA TGCAGCGCCGAGGACTCGGGGGGAGGGACAGATACGCAGTATTTT. The encoded protein is CSAEDSGGGTDTQYF.

The chain uses TRBV2 and TRBJ1-5; 8 bases fit TRBD1. Germline CDR1 SNHLY, CDR2 FYNNEI. The CDR3 sequence is 15 residues long. The ends lost 6 bases at V and 5 bases at J; junction bases unmatched: 9. CDR3 in amino acids: CASSGRDRSDQPQHF. The CDR3 region has the DNA TGTGCCAGCAGCGGCCGGGACAGGAGCGATCAGCCCCAGCATTTT.

This clone was found once. This chain joins TRBV28 and TRBJ2-7; 8 nucleotides match TRBD2. The V and J ends lost 3 bases and 0 bases, in that order; junction bases with no gene match: 7. The CDR3 is 16 amino acids. Germline CDR1 and CDR2: MDHEN and SYDVKM. In DNA form, the CDR3 reads TGTGCCAGCAGTTTCAAGCGGGGGCTTTACTCCTACGAGCAGTACTTC. Amino acid sequence: CASSFKRGLYSYEQYF.

The chain employs TRBV5-1 and TRBJ2-5; 8 nucleotides agree with TRBD1. Per germline, CDR1 SGHRS and CDR2 YFSETQ. CDR3 length: 15 amino acids. V shed 1 base and J 4 bases; nucleotides not matched to a gene: 6. The CDR3 region has the DNA TGCGCCAGCAGCTTGCTGACAGGGGCTGTAGAGACCCAGTACTTC. Translation gives CASSLLTGAVETQYF.

This clone was detected once. V and J are TRBV18 and TRBJ1-3, with 7 bases that match TRBD1. Trimming at V came to 3 bases and at J to 3 bases, leaving 5 bases not matched to a gene. Germline CDR1 KGHSH, CDR2 LQKENI. CDR3 size: 15 residues. The CDR3 spells CASSPATGFGNTIYF. In DNA, the CDR3 is TGTGCCAGCTCACCCGCGACAGGGTTTGGAAACACCATATATTTT.

V is TRBV18 and J is TRBJ2-4, with 7 bases matching TRBD1. The trim removed 4 bases at V and 8 bases at J, leaving 2 bases unmatched. This CDR3 contains 12 residues. Germline CDR1 and CDR2: KGHSH and LQKENI. CDR3 DNA: TGTGCCAGCTCACGGACAGGTGACATTCAGTACTTC. This gives the protein CASSRTGDIQYF.

This clone was observed a few times. The V and J genes are TRBV7-8 and TRBJ2-7; TRBD1 is a possible D gene (5 bases). CDR1 is SGHVS and CDR2 is FQNEAQ in the germline V gene. The V end was cut by 7 bases, the J end by 2 bases, with 9 bases between. There are 12 residues in the CDR3. CDR3: CASKGKTYEQYF. In DNA form, the CDR3 reads TGTGCCAGCAAGGGGAAGACCTACGAGCAGTACTTC.

This clone was recorded a few times. The chain combines TRBV7-2 with TRBJ2-7, with TRBD1 matching 10 bases. Germline lookup yields CDR1 SGHTA and CDR2 FQGNSA. The V and J ends lost 5 bases and 2 bases, in that order; junction bases with no gene match: 6. This CDR3 has 15 amino acids. CDR3 sequence reads: CASSLPGQGAYEQYF. As DNA, the CDR3 is TGTGCCAGCAGCCTTCCCGGACAGGGGGCCTACGAGCAGTACTTC. The full variable domain, with the rest looked up from reference TRBV7-2 and TRBJ2-7, is GAGVSQSPSNKVTEKGKDVELRCDPISGHTALYWYRQSLGQGLEFLIYFQGNSAPDKSGLPSDRFSAERTGGSVSTLTIQRTQQEDSAVYLCASSLPGQGAYEQYFGPGTRLTVT.

The chain combines TRBV27 with TRBJ1-4; D might be TRBD1 (5 bases). The V end lost 6 bases, the J end lost 0 bases, and 8 bases lay between the germline ends. The germline V gene encodes CDR1 MNHEY and CDR2 SMNVEV (reference sequence). This CDR3 is 14 amino acids long. The CDR3, as DNA: TGTGCCAGCAGACCACAGGCAACTAATGAAAAACTGTTTTTT. Amino acid sequence: CASRPQATNEKLFF.